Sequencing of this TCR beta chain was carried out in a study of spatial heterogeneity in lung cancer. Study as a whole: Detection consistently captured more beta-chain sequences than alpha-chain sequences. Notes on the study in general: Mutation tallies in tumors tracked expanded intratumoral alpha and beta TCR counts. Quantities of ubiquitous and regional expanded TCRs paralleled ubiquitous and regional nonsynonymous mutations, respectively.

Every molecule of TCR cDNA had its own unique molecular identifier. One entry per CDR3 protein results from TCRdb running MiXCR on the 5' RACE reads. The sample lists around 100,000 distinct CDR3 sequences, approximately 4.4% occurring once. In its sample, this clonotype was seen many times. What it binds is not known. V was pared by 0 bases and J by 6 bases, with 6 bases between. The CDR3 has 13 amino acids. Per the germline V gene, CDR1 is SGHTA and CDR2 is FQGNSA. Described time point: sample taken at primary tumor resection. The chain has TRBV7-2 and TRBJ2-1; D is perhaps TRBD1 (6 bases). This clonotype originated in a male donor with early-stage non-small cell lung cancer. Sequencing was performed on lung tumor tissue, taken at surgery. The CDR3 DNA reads TGTGCCAGCAGCTTAGCCAGGGGCAATGAGCAGTTCTTC. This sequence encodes CASSLARGNEQFF.